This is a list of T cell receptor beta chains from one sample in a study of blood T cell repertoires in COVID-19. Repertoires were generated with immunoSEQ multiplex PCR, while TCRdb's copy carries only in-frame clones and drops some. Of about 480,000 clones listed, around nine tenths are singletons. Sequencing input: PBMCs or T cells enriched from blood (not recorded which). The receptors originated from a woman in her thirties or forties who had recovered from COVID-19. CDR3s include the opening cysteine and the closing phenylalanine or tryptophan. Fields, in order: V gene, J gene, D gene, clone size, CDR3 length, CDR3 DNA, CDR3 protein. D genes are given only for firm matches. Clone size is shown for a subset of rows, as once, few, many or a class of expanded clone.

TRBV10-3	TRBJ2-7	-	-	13	TGTGCCATCGGGCACACCGACTCCTACGAGCAGTACTTC	CAIGHTDSYEQYF
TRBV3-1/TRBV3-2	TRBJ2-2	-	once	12	TGTGCCAGCAGCCAAGTTGAGGGGGAGCTGTTTTTT	CASSQVEGELFF
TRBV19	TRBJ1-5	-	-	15	TGTGCCAGTAGTCCGAGCGGGGGTGATTCTCAGCCCCAGCATTTT	CASSPSGGDSQPQHF
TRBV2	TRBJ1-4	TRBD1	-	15	TGTGCCAGCAGCGGACAGGGGGCGGCTAATGAAAAACTGTTTTTT	CASSGQGAANEKLFF
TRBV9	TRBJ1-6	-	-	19	TGTGCCAGCAGCGCCCCCCTCGTGAGCCCCGGGAACTATAATTCACCCCTCCACTTT	CASSAPLVSPGNYNSPLHF
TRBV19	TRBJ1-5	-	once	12	TGTGCCAGTAGTCCCCGGAATCAGCCCCAGCATTTT	CASSPRNQPQHF
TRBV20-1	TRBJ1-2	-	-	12	TGCAGTGCTAGTAGGGGTCGCGATGGCTACACCTTC	CSASRGRDGYTF
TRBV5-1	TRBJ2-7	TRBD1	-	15	TGCGCCAGCAGCTCGGGACAGGGGGCCTCCTACGAGCAGTACTTC	CASSSGQGASYEQYF
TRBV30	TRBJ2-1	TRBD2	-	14	TGTGCCTGGTCCCCAGCGGGAGGTTCCAATGAGCAGTTCTTC	CAWSPAGGSNEQFF
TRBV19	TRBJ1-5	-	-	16	TGTGCCAGTAGTATAGGCTCCTCCGGGGGACATCAGCCCCAGCATTTT	CASSIGSSGGHQPQHF
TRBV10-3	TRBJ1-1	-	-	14	TGTGCCATCAGAGAAGCCCAGGGCTACACTGAAGCTTTCTTT	CAIREAQGYTEAFF
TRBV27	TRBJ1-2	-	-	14	TGTGCCAGCAGCTTCAACAGGGATATGTATGGCTACACCTTC	CASSFNRDMYGYTF
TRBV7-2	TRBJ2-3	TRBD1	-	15	TGTGCCAGCAGCTTTACTGGGACAGGCACAGATACGCAGTATTTT	CASSFTGTGTDTQYF
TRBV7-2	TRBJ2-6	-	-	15	TGTGCCAGCCGCCAGGCCCCCTCTGGGGCCAACGTCCTGACTTTC	CASRQAPSGANVLTF
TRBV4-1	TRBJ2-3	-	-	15	TGCGCCAGCAGCCCCGGAGCGATTAGCACAGATACGCAGTATTTT	CASSPGAISTDTQYF